The 5 T cell receptor beta chains below all came from one sample that was sequenced in a study of T cell responses to AZD1222 COVID-19 vaccine. The assay was immunoSEQ multiplex PCR, and TCRdb's table has in-frame clones only and misses some. This table has roughly 98,000 clones, around nine tenths appearing once. Sequenced here: peripheral blood, sampled on day 0 of AZD1222 vaccination. These receptors were collected from an adult in good health.

This clone was observed a single time. The V gene is TRBV5-5, the J gene TRBJ2-2, with 8 nucleotides matching TRBD1. Germline V gene sequence: CDR1 SGHKS, CDR2 YYEKEE (reference sequence). Germline trimming cut 0 bases from V and 4 bases from J; bases unmatched to any gene: 5. The CDR3 is 16 amino acids. CDR3 sequence reads: CASSLGQGAVTGELFF. Written as DNA, the CDR3 is TGTGCCAGCAGCTTGGGCCAGGGGGCCGTCACCGGGGAGCTGTTTTTT.

V and J are TRBV7-8 and TRBJ1-1; D remains ambiguous. Per the germline V gene, CDR1 is SGHVS and CDR2 is FQNEAQ. There are 13 residues in the CDR3. V lost 2 bases to trimming and J lost 4 bases, with 8 bases between them. In DNA, the CDR3 is TGTGCCAGCAGCTTAAGGAGGTTCACTGAAGCTTTCTTT. Amino acid sequence: CASSLRRFTEAFF.

The rearrangement joins TRBV6-5 to TRBJ1-6; D unclear. The CDR3 loop spans 14 amino acids. V shed 4 bases and J shed 2 bases, with 6 bases lying between them. The V gene's germline CDR1 is MNHEY and CDR2 SVGAGI. CDR3 in amino acids: CASSSAPYNSPLHF. CDR3 DNA: TGTGCCAGCAGTTCCGCTCCCTATAATTCACCCCTCCACTTT.

V usage is TRBV20-1 and J usage is TRBJ2-7; TRBD1 or TRBD2 may be the D gene (5 bases each). Germline CDR1 and CDR2: DFQATT and SNEGSKA (reference sequence). The CDR3 is 10 residues long. The V end lost 3 bases, the J end lost 12 bases, and 12 bases lay between the germline ends. This CDR3 reads CSARGEARYF. CDR3 sequence (DNA): TGCAGTGCTAGGGGGGAAGCGCGGTACTTC.

The rearrangement links TRBV18 to TRBJ1-1; 7 bases fit TRBD1. This CDR3 is 14 amino acids long. Germline CDR1 reads KGHSH; CDR2 reads LQKENI. V was pared by 3 bases and J by 7 bases, with 8 bases of the junction left unmatched. CDR3 loop: CASSPGDSDYEAFF. The CDR3 DNA reads as TGTGCCAGCTCACCCGGGGACAGCGATTATGAAGCTTTCTTT.